This T cell receptor beta chain derives from a study of T cell changes during pregnancy in multiple sclerosis. Libraries were prepared by immunoSEQ multiplex PCR; TCRdb keeps only in-frame clonotypes and omits some of them. The sample comprises around 97,000 clones, roughly nine tenths of which are singletons, and 0.75% to 0.95% rests with the top ten. The length of the CDR3 is 14 residues. Germline lookup yields CDR1 MNHEY and CDR2 SVGAGI. The germline V and J ends were trimmed by 5 bases and 5 bases, with 15 bases remaining between them. The TCR originated in a female donor with multiple sclerosis, enrolled in a pregnancy study. The chain links TRBV6-5 to TRBJ1-1; D remains unclear. This specimen consisted of peripheral blood, obtained after pregnancy. The CDR3 loop is CASSEPRTRTEAFF. The CDR3 nucleotides read TGTGCCAGCAGTGAACCCCGAACGAGGACTGAAGCTTTCTTT.